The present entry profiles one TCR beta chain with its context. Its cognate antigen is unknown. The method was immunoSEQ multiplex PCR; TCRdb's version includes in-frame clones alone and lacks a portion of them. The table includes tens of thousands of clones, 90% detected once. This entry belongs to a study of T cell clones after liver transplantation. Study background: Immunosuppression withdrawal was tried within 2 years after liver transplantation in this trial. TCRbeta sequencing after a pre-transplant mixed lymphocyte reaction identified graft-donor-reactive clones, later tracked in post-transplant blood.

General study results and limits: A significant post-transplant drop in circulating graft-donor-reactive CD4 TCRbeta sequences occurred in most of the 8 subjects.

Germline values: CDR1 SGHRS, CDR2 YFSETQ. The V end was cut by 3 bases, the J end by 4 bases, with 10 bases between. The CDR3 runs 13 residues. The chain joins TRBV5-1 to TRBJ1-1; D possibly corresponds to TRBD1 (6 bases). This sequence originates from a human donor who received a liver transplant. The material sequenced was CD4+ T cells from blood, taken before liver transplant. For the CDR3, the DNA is TGCGCCAGCAGCTACAGGGAGGGCACTGAAGCTTTCTTT. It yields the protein CASSYREGTEAFF.